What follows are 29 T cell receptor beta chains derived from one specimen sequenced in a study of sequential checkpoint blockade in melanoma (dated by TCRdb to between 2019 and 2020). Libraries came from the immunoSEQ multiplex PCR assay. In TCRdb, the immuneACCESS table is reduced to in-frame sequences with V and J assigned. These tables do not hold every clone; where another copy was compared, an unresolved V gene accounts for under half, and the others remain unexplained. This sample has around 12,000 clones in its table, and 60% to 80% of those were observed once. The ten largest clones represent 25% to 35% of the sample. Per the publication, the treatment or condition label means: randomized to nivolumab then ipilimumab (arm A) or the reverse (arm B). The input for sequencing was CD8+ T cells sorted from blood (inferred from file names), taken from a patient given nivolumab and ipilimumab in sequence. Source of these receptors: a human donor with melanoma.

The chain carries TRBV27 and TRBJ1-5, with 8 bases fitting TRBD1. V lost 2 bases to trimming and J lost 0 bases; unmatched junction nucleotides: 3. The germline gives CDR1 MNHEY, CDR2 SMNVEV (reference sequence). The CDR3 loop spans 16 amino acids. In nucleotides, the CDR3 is TGTGCCAGCAGTTTAGGGACAGGCTATAGCAATCAGCCCCAGCATTTT. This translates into CASSLGTGYSNQPQHF.

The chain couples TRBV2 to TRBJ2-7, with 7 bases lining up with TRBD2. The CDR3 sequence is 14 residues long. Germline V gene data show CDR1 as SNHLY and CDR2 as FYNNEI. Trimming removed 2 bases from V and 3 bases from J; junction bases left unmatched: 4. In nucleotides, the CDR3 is TGTGCCAGCAGTGAAATAGCGGGCAGCTACGAGCAGTACTTC. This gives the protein CASSEIAGSYEQYF.

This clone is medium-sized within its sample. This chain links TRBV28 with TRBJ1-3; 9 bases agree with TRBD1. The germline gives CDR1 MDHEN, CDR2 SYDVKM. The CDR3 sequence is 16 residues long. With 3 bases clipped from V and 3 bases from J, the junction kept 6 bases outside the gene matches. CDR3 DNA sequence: TGTGCCAGCAGTTTTACCGGGACAGGGTTTGGAAACACCATATATTTT. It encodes CASSFTGTGFGNTIYF.

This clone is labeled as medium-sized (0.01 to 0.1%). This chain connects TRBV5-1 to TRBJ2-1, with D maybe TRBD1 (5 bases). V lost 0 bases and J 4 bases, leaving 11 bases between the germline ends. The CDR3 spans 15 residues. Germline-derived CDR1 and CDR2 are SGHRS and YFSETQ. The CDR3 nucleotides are TGCGCCAGCAGCTTGGTGCAGGGCAAATACAATGAGCAGTTCTTC. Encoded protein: CASSLVQGKYNEQFF.

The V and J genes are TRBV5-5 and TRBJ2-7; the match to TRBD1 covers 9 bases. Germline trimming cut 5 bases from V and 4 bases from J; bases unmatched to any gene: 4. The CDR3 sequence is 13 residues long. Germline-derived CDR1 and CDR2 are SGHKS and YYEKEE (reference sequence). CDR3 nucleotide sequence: TGTGCCAGCAGGGGACAGGGTTCTTACGAGCAGTACTTC. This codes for CASRGQGSYEQYF.

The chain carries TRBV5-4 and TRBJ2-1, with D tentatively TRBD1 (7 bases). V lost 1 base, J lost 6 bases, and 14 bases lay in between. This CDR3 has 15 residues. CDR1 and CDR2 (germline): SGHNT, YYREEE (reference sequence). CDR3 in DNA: TGTGCCAGCAGCTTGCCGGCAGGGGGGATCAATGAGCAGTTCTTC. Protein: CASSLPAGGINEQFF.

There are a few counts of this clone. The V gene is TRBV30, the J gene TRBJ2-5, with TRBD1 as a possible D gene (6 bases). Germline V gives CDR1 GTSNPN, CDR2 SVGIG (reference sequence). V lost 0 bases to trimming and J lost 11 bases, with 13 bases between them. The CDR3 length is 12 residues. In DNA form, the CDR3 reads TGTGCCTGGAGTGTAGGGGGTACGGAGCAGTACTTC. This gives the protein CAWSVGGTEQYF.

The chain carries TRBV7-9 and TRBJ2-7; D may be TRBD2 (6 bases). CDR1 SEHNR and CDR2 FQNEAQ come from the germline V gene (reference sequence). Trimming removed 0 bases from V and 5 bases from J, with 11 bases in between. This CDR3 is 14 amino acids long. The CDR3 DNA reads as TGTGCCAGCAGCTTAGCGCCGGAGGGTAACGAGCAGTACTTC. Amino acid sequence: CASSLAPEGNEQYF.

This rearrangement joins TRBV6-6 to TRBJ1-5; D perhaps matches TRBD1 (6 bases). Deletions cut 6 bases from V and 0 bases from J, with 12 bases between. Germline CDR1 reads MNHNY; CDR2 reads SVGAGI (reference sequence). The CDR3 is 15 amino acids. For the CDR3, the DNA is TGTGCCAGCAGGGACAGCTCTGATAGCAATCAGCCCCAGCATTTT. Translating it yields CASRDSSDSNQPQHF.

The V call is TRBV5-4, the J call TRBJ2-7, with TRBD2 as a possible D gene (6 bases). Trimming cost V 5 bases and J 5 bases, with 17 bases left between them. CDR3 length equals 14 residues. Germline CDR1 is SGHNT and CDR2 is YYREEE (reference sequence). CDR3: CASSLRPGLDEQYF. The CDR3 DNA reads TGTGCCAGCAGTTTGCGGCCGGGACTGGACGAGCAGTACTTC.

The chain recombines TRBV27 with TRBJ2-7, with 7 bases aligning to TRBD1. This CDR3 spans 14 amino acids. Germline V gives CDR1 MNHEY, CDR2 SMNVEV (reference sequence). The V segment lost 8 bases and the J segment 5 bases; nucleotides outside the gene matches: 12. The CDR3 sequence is CASGLVAGTDEQYF. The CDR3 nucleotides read TGTGCCAGCGGGCTAGTGGCCGGGACAGACGAGCAGTACTTC.

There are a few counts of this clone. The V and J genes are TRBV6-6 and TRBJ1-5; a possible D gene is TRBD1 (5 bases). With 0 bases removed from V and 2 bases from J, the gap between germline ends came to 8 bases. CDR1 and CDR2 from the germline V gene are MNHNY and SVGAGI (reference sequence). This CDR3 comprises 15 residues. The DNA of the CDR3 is TGTGCCAGCAGTTACTCGTCCAGGGGCAATCAGCCCCAGCATTTT. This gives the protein CASSYSSRGNQPQHF.

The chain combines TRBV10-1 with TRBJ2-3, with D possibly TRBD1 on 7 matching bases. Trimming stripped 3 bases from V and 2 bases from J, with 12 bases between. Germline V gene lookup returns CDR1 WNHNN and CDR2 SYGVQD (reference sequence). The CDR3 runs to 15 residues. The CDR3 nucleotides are TGCGCCAGCAGTGACGGGGGACAGTCCACAGATACGCAGTATTTT. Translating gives CASSDGGQSTDTQYF.

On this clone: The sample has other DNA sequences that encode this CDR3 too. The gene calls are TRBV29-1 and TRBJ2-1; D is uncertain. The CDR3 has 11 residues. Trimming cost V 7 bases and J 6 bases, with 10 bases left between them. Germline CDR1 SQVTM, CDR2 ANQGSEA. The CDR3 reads CSAGTRNEQFF. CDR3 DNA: TGCAGCGCCGGTACGCGCAATGAGCAGTTCTTC.

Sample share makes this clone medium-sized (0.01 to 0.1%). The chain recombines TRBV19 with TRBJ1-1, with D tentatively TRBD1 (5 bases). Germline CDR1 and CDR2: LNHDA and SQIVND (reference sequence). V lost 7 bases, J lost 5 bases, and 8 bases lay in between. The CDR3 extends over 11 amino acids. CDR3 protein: CASTGNTEAFF. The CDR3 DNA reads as TGTGCCAGTACAGGGAATACTGAAGCTTTCTTT.

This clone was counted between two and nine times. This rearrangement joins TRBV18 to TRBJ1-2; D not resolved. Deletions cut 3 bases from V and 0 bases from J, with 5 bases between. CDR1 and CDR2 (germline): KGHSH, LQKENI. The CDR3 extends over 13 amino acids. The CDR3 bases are TGTGCCAGCTCACCCTTATCTAACTATGGCTACACCTTC. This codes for CASSPLSNYGYTF.

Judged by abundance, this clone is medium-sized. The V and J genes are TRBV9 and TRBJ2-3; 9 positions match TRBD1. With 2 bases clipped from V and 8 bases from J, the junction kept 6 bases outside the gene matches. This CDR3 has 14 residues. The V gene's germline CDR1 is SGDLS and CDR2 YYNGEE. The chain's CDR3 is CASSVGDREGTQYF. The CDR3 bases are TGTGCCAGCAGCGTCGGGGACAGGGAAGGTACGCAGTATTTT.

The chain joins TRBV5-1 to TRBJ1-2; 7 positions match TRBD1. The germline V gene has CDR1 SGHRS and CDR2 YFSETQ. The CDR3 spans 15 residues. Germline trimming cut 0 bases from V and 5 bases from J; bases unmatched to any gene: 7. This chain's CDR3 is CASSLGQGRRYGYTF. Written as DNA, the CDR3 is TGCGCCAGCAGCTTGGGACAGGGAAGGAGATATGGCTACACCTTC.

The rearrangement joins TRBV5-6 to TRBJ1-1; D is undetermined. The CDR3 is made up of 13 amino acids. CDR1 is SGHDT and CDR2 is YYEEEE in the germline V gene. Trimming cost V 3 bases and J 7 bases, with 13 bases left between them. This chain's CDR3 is CASSSHPGDEAFF. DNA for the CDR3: TGTGCCAGCAGCTCACACCCCGGGGATGAAGCTTTCTTT.

CDR3 coding DNA: TGTGCCAGCAGCCCCCAGGCGGGGGCGTATACGCAGTATTTT. This sequence encodes CASSPQAGAYTQYF. V and J are TRBV9 and TRBJ2-3, with a possible D match to TRBD2 (7 bases). CDR3 length: 14 amino acids. Trimming took 4 bases from V and 7 from J, leaving 16 bases between them. Germline CDR1 SGDLS, CDR2 YYNGEE.

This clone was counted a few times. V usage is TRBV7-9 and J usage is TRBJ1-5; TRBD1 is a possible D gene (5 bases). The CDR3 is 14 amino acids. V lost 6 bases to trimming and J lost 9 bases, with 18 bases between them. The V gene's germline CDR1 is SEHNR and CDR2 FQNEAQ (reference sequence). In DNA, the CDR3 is TGTGCCAGCAGTCGCGACAGCCCCTCGGGGCCCCAGCATTTT. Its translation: CASSRDSPSGPQHF.

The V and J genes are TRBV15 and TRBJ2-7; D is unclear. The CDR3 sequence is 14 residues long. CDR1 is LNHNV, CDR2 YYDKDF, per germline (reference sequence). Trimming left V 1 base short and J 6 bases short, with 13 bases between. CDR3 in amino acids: CATSRVLTHPEQYF. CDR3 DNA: TGTGCCACCAGCAGAGTGCTGACTCATCCCGAGCAGTACTTC.

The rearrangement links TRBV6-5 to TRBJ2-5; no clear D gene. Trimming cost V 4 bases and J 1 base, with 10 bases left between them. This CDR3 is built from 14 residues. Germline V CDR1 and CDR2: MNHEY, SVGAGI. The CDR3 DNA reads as TGTGCCAGCAGTTCTTACAATTTCCAAGAGACCCAGTACTTC. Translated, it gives CASSSYNFQETQYF.

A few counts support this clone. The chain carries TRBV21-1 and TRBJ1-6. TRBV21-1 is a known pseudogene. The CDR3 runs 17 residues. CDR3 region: CASSARLVNSYNSPLHF. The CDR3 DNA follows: TGTGCCAGCAGCGCCCGCTTAGTGAACTCCTATAATTCACCCCTCCACTTT.

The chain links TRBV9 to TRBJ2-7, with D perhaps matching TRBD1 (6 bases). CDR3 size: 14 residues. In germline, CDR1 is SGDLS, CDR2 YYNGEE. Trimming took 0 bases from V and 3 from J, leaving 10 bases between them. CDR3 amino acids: CASSVEDSGYEQYF. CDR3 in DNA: TGTGCCAGCAGCGTAGAGGACAGTGGCTACGAGCAGTACTTC.

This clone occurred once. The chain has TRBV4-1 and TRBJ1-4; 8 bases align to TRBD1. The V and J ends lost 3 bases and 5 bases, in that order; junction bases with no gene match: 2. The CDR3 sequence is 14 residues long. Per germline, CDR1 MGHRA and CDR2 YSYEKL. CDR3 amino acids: CASSQRTGNEKLFF. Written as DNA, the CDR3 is TGCGCCAGCAGCCAGAGGACAGGGAATGAAAAACTGTTTTTT.

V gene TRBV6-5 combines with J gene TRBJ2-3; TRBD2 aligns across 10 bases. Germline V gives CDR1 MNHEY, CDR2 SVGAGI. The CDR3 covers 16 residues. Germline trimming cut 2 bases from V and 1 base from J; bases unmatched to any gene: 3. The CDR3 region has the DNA TGTGCCAGCAGTTACGGGCTAGCGGGGGGCACAGATACGCAGTATTTT. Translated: CASSYGLAGGTDTQYF.

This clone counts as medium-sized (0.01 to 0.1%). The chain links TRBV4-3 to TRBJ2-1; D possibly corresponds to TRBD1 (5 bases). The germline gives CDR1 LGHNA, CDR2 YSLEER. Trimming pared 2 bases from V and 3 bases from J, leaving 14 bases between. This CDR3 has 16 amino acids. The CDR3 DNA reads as TGCGCCAGCAGCCAAACAAGGGGCGAGCACTACAATGAGCAGTTCTTC. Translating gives CASSQTRGEHYNEQFF.

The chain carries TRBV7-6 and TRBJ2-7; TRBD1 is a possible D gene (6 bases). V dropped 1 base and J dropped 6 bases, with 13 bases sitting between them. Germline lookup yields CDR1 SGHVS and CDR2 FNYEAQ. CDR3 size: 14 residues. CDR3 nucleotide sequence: TGTGCCAGCAGCTTAGTCCAATCAGGGGTCGAGCAGTACTTC. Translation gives CASSLVQSGVEQYF. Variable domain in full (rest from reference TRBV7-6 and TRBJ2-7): GAGVSQSPRYKVTKRGQDVALRCDPISGHVSLYWYRQALGQGPEFLTYFNYEAQQDKSGLPNDRFSAERPEGSISTLTIQRTEQRDSAMYRCASSLVQSGVEQYFGPGTRLTVT.